Detailed here is one T cell receptor (beta chain). This sample is drawn from a study of OX40 agonist ivuxolimab in advanced cancers. For the study at large: Males comprised 82.7% of the group, whose mean age was roughly 60 years (range about 23 to 80).

This CDR3 is built from 15 residues. CDR1 is SGHTA and CDR2 is FQGTGA in the germline V gene. The V segment lost 3 bases and the J segment 0 bases; nucleotides outside the gene matches: 4. Some clones are missing from TCRdb's copy, which holds only in-frame ones; the method was immunoSEQ multiplex PCR. The sample has about 59,000 clones; 75% to 90% are singletons. This clonotype was sampled from an adult with an advanced solid tumor such as melanoma, head and neck, liver or kidney cancer. The specimen comprised CD4+ or CD8+ T cells sorted from blood, sampled in a trial of the OX40 agonist ivuxolimab. The chain joins TRBV7-3 to TRBJ2-7; 8 bases are a match to TRBD1. DNA of the CDR3: TGTGCCAGCAGCTTGAGACAGGGGAGCTCCTACGAGCAGTACTTC. Protein sequence: CASSLRQGSSYEQYF. The whole variable domain, remainder taken from reference TRBV7-3 and TRBJ2-7, is GAGVSQTPSNKVTEKGKYVELRCDPISGHTALYWYRQSLGQGPEFLIYFQGTGAADDSGLPNDRFFAVRPEGSVSTLKIQRTERGDSAVYLCASSLRQGSSYEQYFGPGTRLTVT.